This T cell receptor beta chain is from a study of T cell repertoires in cytomegalovirus infection. Study in general: Shared public TCR beta signatures pointed to both CMV infection and a matching HLA type. The study, taken as a whole, reports: The response measured ex vivo was dominated by TCR beta clonotypes (HLA-C-restricted and CMV-specific). Carriers of CMV plus the relevant HLA were identified by cumulative public TCR beta family frequency.

This clonotype was observed many times. The antigen is unknown. In TCRdb, the reads were re-called with MiXCR into one record per CDR3 protein. The sample records 85,000 to 120,000 distinct CDR3 sequences, about 17% being singletons. Germline CDR1 and CDR2: SGHVS and FQNEAQ. V gave up 1 base and J gave up 4 bases, with 10 bases separating them. CDR3 length: 14 amino acids. The sequence derives from a human donor in good health (CMV status not recorded). Some clones in this sample may be carry-over from other donors' samples. This chain connects TRBV7-8 to TRBJ1-1, with no clear D. The sample consisted of PBMCs. The CDR3 DNA reads TGTGCCAGCAGCTTAGAAGTAGAGGGCACTGAAGCTTTCTTT. Its protein product is CASSLEVEGTEAFF.